The rows below give T cell receptor beta chains drawn from one sample of a study of T-cell memory formation after mild COVID-19. TCRdb redid the calling of the 5' RACE reads with MiXCR, one entry per CDR3 protein. Of approximately 190,000 distinct CDR3 sequences in the sample, roughly 18% were seen once. Sequenced input: PBMCs or a T cell subset sorted from them (not recorded which). These receptors all come from an adult woman who had mild COVID-19 (a few samples of this study predate the infection). Cell type and time point are not known. CDR3s include the opening cysteine and the closing phenylalanine or tryptophan. D genes are given only for firm matches. Where a row states a size, it is once, few, many or the class of an expanded clone; other rows omit it.

j_call d_call v_call clone_size cdr3_nt cdr3_aa
TRBJ1-3 NA TRBV19 few TGTGCCAGTAGTGAGACATGGAAGATCTCTGGAAACACCATATATTTT CASSETWKISGNTIYF
TRBJ1-2 TRBD1 TRBV5-4 few TGTGCCAGCAGCCCGAAACAGGGGGGATATGGCTACACCTTC CASSPKQGGYGYTF
TRBJ1-2 NA TRBV12-3/TRBV12-4 NA TGTGCCAGCAGCCGGGACCGAACTAACTATGGCTACACCTTC CASSRDRTNYGYTF
TRBJ2-1 TRBD2 TRBV24-1 NA TGTGCCACCAGTGAGGGGACAGCGACGTTGACTATTAGCGGGAGTTTCAATGAGCAGTTCTTC CATSEGTATLTISGSFNEQFF
TRBJ2-7 NA TRBV7-9 few TGTGCCAGCAGCCGCCCGAAGGGGGTGGGAGAGCAGTACTTC CASSRPKGVGEQYF
TRBJ2-7 NA TRBV2 NA TGTGCCAGCCGTGATGGGGTCTTCTCCTACGAGCAGTACTTC CASRDGVFSYEQYF
TRBJ2-3 NA TRBV4-1 NA TGCGCCAGCAGCCAAGCGGACACAGATACGCAGTATTTT CASSQADTDTQYF
TRBJ2-5 NA TRBV7-2 NA TGTGCCAGCAGCTCCCACAGGGTCCTGACCCAAGAGACCCAGTACTTC CASSSHRVLTQETQYF
TRBJ1-4 NA TRBV20-1 few TGCAGTGTAGGCCCCAAGTTAGGGCGAATAAGGGCTAATGAAAAACTGTTTTTT CSVGPKLGRIRANEKLFF
TRBJ1-1 TRBD1 TRBV29-1 NA TGCAGCGTTCGACAGGGTGGGACTGAAGCTTTCTTT CSVRQGGTEAFF
TRBJ1-4 NA TRBV12-3/TRBV12-4 NA TGTGCCAGCAGTTGGAAAGGGATTGAAAAACTGTTTTTT CASSWKGIEKLFF
TRBJ1-6 TRBD1 TRBV3-1 NA TGTGCCAGCAGCCATTACACAGGGGGCTATAATTCACCCCTCCACTTT CASSHYTGGYNSPLHF
TRBJ2-7 NA TRBV5-1 NA TGCGCCAGCACCGGGGGACGCGTTTACGACGAGCAGTACTTC CASTGGRVYDEQYF
TRBJ1-2 TRBD1 TRBV6-5 NA TGTGCCAGCAGTTACGGGGACAGGGTGAATGGCTACACCTTC CASSYGDRVNGYTF
TRBJ1-1 NA TRBV20-1 NA TGCAGTGCTAGAGGTCCCACCCAGGGCTGGCGAGCTTTCTTT CSARGPTQGWRAFF
TRBJ2-7 NA TRBV29-1 NA TGCAGCACCTACAGGGTCGGCAGCGACGAGCAGTACTTC CSTYRVGSDEQYF
TRBJ1-6 NA TRBV20-1 NA TGCAGTGCTTCGACTGATGGGAATTCACCCCTCCACTTT CSASTDGNSPLHF
TRBJ1-2 TRBD1 TRBV4-3 many TGCGCCAGCAGCGTTCGACAGGGGGTGGACTATGGCTACACCTTC CASSVRQGVDYGYTF
TRBJ2-7 TRBD2 TRBV3-1 NA TGTGCCAGCAGCCAAGTGCCGGGACTAGCCTACGAGCAGTACTTC CASSQVPGLAYEQYF
TRBJ2-2 NA TRBV5-1 few TGCGCCAGCGCCTTGGCGGGGCCGAACACCGGGGAGCTGTTTTTT CASALAGPNTGELFF
TRBJ1-1 NA TRBV4-1 NA TGCGCCAGCAGCCAGGGGCGGACGGATACTACTGAAGCTTTCTTT CASSQGRTDTTEAFF
TRBJ2-3 NA TRBV3-1 few TGTGCCAGCAGCCAAGAGCGGCTCGGGACTAGCACAGATACGCAGTATTTT CASSQERLGTSTDTQYF
TRBJ2-7 NA TRBV6-5 NA TGTGCCAGCAGTTACGACGGGGTCTCCTACGAGCAGTACTTC CASSYDGVSYEQYF
TRBJ2-1 TRBD1 TRBV6-2/TRBV6-3 NA TGTGCCAGCAGTAGACCAGGGGGCGGAGAGCAGTTCTTC CASSRPGGGEQFF
TRBJ2-3 NA TRBV20-1 few TGCAGTGCCCCGGTGGGAGATACGCAGTATTTT CSAPVGDTQYF
TRBJ1-2 TRBD1 TRBV29-1 few TGCAGCGTTGGGGACAGCATCTATGGCTACACCTTC CSVGDSIYGYTF
TRBJ1-5 NA TRBV12-3/TRBV12-4 NA TGTGCCAGCCGGGACAAACCGCATCAGCCCCAGCATTTT CASRDKPHQPQHF
TRBJ2-2 NA TRBV19 many TGTGCCAGTAGGGGGGCCACCGGGGAGCTGTTTTTT CASRGATGELFF
TRBJ1-2 NA TRBV12-3/TRBV12-4 many TGTGCCAGCAGTTGGCGCGCGGGGAGTTATGGCTACACCTTC CASSWRAGSYGYTF
TRBJ1-1 NA TRBV6-5 NA TGTGCCAGCAGTTACTCTCCAGCCCCAAAAGGGGAAGCTTTCTTT CASSYSPAPKGEAFF
TRBJ2-2 NA TRBV4-1 NA TGCGCCAGCAGCCGTACTGGGGGGAACACCGGGGAGCTGTTTTTT CASSRTGGNTGELFF
TRBJ1-6 NA TRBV7-3 few TGTGCCAGCAGCCCCGGGACCGCGAATTCACCCCTCCACTTT CASSPGTANSPLHF
TRBJ2-7 TRBD2 TRBV7-2 NA TGTGCCAGCAGCTTTCAGGCGACTAGCGGCATGAGCTCCTACGAGCAGTACTTC CASSFQATSGMSSYEQYF
TRBJ2-1 TRBD1 TRBV27 NA TGTGCCAGCAGTCCCCTCACGGGACAGGAATACAATGAGCAGTTCTTC CASSPLTGQEYNEQFF
TRBJ2-1 NA TRBV20-1 few TGCAGTGCTTCCGGCCAGGGGAGGCCATACAATGAGCAGTTCTTC CSASGQGRPYNEQFF
TRBJ1-6 TRBD1 TRBV7-9 few TGTGCCAGCAGCTTGATCTCCGGGACAGTGAATTCACCCCTCCACTTT CASSLISGTVNSPLHF
TRBJ2-6 NA TRBV3-1 few TGTGCCAGCAGCCAAGACGGAGGTGGCCGGCTCTCTGGGGCCAACGTCCTGACTTTC CASSQDGGGRLSGANVLTF
TRBJ2-2 NA TRBV19 NA TGTGCCAGTAGTATTTCGCTAGTGAACACCGGGGAGCTGTTTTTT CASSISLVNTGELFF
TRBJ2-5 NA TRBV2 few TGTGCCAGCCTTCCCACGCTAGCTACAGGGACCCAGTACTTC CASLPTLATGTQYF
TRBJ2-6 NA TRBV29-1 NA TGCAGCGTTGGGGTGGGGAGCTCTGGGGCCAACGTCCTGACTTTC CSVGVGSSGANVLTF
TRBJ1-5 NA TRBV6-2/TRBV6-3 NA TGTGCCAGCAGTTACTCTGGAGGTTCGGGCAATCAGCCCCAGCATTTT CASSYSGGSGNQPQHF
TRBJ2-7 TRBD2 TRBV27 few TGTGCCAGCAGTTCAAAGGCCGTGACTAGCGGGAGGCCTTTTTACGAGCAGTACTTC CASSSKAVTSGRPFYEQYF
TRBJ2-6 TRBD1 TRBV7-2 NA TGTGCCAGCAGCAACACAGGGGCTGGGGCCAACGTCCTGACTTTC CASSNTGAGANVLTF
TRBJ1-3 NA TRBV12-3/TRBV12-4 NA TGTGCCAGCAGGGAACTATTGGTGTCAGGAAACACCATATATTTT CASRELLVSGNTIYF
TRBJ1-1 TRBD1 TRBV11-1 NA TGTGCCAGCAGCTTAGTCAGAGGACAGGGAAAAGCCACTGAAGCTTTCTTT CASSLVRGQGKATEAFF
TRBJ2-3 TRBD2 TRBV20-1 few TGCAGTGCGGCCCCAGAGCGGGGGAGGACAGATACGCAGTATTTT CSAAPERGRTDTQYF
TRBJ2-5 TRBD1 TRBV14 NA TGTGCCAGCAGCCACGGGACAGGGCATCGAGAGACCCAGTACTTC CASSHGTGHRETQYF